One sample yielded the 20 T cell receptor beta chains listed below, sequenced in a study of T cells after yellow fever vaccination. TCRdb passed the 5' RACE reads through MiXCR, listing each CDR3 protein once. Found here are tens of thousands of distinct CDR3 sequences, more than 5.5% of them singletons; the top ten hold over 25%. The specimen was CD8+ T cells sorted from PBMCs, collected 10 to 11 days after the first yellow fever vaccination. Source of these receptors: a man aged 18 to 30 who received the YFV17D yellow fever vaccine.

This clonotype was seen a handful of times. V usage is TRBV7-9 and J usage is TRBJ2-5; either TRBD1 or TRBD2 may fit D (6 bases each). The CDR3 runs 16 residues. V was cut by 2 bases and J by 4 bases, with 17 bases left in between. Germline CDR1 is SEHNR and CDR2 is FQNEAQ (reference sequence). In DNA, the CDR3 is TGTGCCAGCAGCTTAAGGTCGGGGGCGACCGGAGAGACCCAGTACTTC. Translation: CASSLRSGATGETQYF.

This clonotype was picked up a small number of times. The chain carries TRBV5-1 and TRBJ2-7; D could derive from TRBD1 or TRBD2 (5 bases each). The CDR3 is 16 amino acids. Trimming cost V 4 bases and J 5 bases, with 22 bases left between them. Per the germline V gene, CDR1 is SGHRS and CDR2 is YFSETQ. The CDR3 reads CASSLVRGFVGHEQYF. The CDR3 nucleotides read TGCGCCAGCAGCCTCGTCCGGGGATTTGTGGGGCACGAGCAGTACTTC.

This clonotype was detected only a few times. This chain uses TRBV7-2 with TRBJ2-5, with a possible D match to TRBD2 (6 bases). Trimming cost V 7 bases and J 1 base, with 13 bases left between them. Germline values: CDR1 SGHTA, CDR2 FQGNSA. The CDR3 sequence is 14 residues long. The CDR3 bases are TGTGCCAGCAATAAACTAGCCCTCCAAGAGACCCAGTACTTC. Translation: CASNKLALQETQYF.

This clonotype was found many times. V gene TRBV28 combines with J gene TRBJ1-6; 7 bases match TRBD1. Germline loops: CDR1 MDHEN, CDR2 SYDVKM. With 7 bases clipped from V and 6 bases from J, the junction kept 6 bases outside the gene matches. The CDR3 runs to 14 residues. CDR3 nucleotides: TGTGCCAGCACCTTAGGGGACAGTAATTCACCCCTCCACTTT. This gives the protein CASTLGDSNSPLHF.

This clonotype was recorded at least ten times. The rearrangement uses TRBV9 and TRBJ2-1, with D tentatively TRBD1 or TRBD2 (6 bases each). The CDR3 runs 15 residues. Germline V gene lookup returns CDR1 SGDLS and CDR2 YYNGEE. The V gene lost 0 bases and the J gene lost 1 base, with 8 bases spanning the gap. The CDR3 protein is CASSVGGASYNEQFF. Here the CDR3 DNA reads TGTGCCAGCAGCGTAGGGGGGGCTTCCTACAATGAGCAGTTCTTC.

The gene calls are TRBV12-3 or TRBV12-4 and TRBJ1-1, with 12 bases aligning to TRBD1. J gave up 0 bases and V 6 bases, and 5 bases lay outside the gene matches. This CDR3 contains 16 residues. CDR3 protein: CASRPGQGAVNTEAFF. DNA for the CDR3: TGTGCCAGCAGACCGGGACAGGGGGCGGTGAACACTGAAGCTTTCTTT.

The chain combines TRBV4-3 with TRBJ1-5; 9 bases agree with TRBD1. The V and J ends lost 1 base and 7 bases, in that order; junction bases with no gene match: 5. The CDR3 extends over 15 amino acids. Germline lookup yields CDR1 LGHNA and CDR2 YSLEER. The CDR3 DNA reads as TGCGCCAGCAGCCAAGGGACAGGGGTCGGACAGCCCCAGCATTTT. Its translation: CASSQGTGVGQPQHF.

This clonotype was found a few times. The chain uses TRBV19 and TRBJ1-1; D remains unclear. The germline CDR1 and CDR2 sequences are LNHDA and SQIVND (reference sequence). V lost 7 bases to trimming and J lost 1 base, with 16 bases between them. This CDR3 comprises 15 residues. DNA for the CDR3: TGTGCCAGTAAACGGCTACCCCTGGAGAACACTGAAGCTTTCTTT. Its protein is CASKRLPLENTEAFF. Combining the CDR3 with reference TRBV19 and TRBJ1-1 gives the whole variable domain DGGITQSPKYLFRKEGQNVTLSCEQNLNHDAMYWYRQDPGQGLRLIYYSQIVNDFQKGDIAEGYSVSREKKESFPLTVTSAQKNPTAFYLCASKRLPLENTEAFFGQGTRLTVV.

This clonotype was counted ten times or more. V usage is TRBV12-3 or TRBV12-4 and J usage is TRBJ2-5; D call uncertain. This CDR3 region has 14 residues. V was trimmed by 4 bases and J by 1 base, leaving 10 bases between them. The DNA for the CDR3 is TGTGCCAGCAGTTGGCTGGGCAGCCAAGAGACCCAGTACTTC. Amino acid sequence: CASSWLGSQETQYF.

This clonotype was recorded at least ten times. The rearrangement links TRBV7-3 to TRBJ1-1; D uncertain. V was trimmed by 0 bases and J by 3 bases, leaving 14 bases between them. Germline V gene lookup returns CDR1 SGHTA and CDR2 FQGTGA. The CDR3 runs 16 residues. In nucleotides, the CDR3 is TGTGCCAGCAGCTTAACGTACGGGGAGAAGGACACTGAAGCTTTCTTT. Translated, it gives CASSLTYGEKDTEAFF. The full variable domain, its missing parts supplied by reference TRBV7-3 and TRBJ1-1, is GAGVSQTPSNKVTEKGKYVELRCDPISGHTALYWYRQSLGQGPEFLIYFQGTGAADDSGLPNDRFFAVRPEGSVSTLKIQRTERGDSAVYLCASSLTYGEKDTEAFFGQGTRLTVV.

This clonotype was recorded many times. The J gene is TRBJ2-1, the V gene TRBV4-1; 8 bases align to TRBD2. In germline, CDR1 is MGHRA, CDR2 YSYEKL. J lost 8 bases, V lost 2 bases, and 14 bases had no gene match. The CDR3 consists of 17 residues. The CDR3 DNA reads as TGCGCCAGCAGCCAAAAGTCCCTCGGGGGGGCCTGGGATGAGCAGTTCTTC. Its translation: CASSQKSLGGAWDEQFF.

This clonotype has a count of ten or more. This chain joins TRBV15 and TRBJ2-2, with D uncertain. CDR1 is LNHNV and CDR2 is YYDKDF in the germline V gene (reference sequence). V was cut by 7 bases and J by 6 bases, with 6 bases left in between. CDR3 length: 11 amino acids. The CDR3 sequence: CATILSGELFF. As DNA, the CDR3 is TGTGCCACCATCCTCTCCGGGGAGCTGTTTTTT.

This clonotype has at least ten counts. The rearrangement uses TRBV7-9 and TRBJ1-2; D not certain. The CDR3 is 13 amino acids. Germline V gives CDR1 SEHNR, CDR2 FQNEAQ (reference sequence). V was trimmed by 3 bases and J by 5 bases, leaving 10 bases between them. The CDR3 region is CASSFPGGYGYTF. The CDR3 DNA follows: TGTGCCAGCAGCTTTCCGGGAGGTTATGGCTACACCTTC.

The sample holds many counts of this clonotype. The chain carries TRBV27 and TRBJ2-7; the D is unclear. Per germline, CDR1 MNHEY and CDR2 SMNVEV (reference sequence). The germline V and J ends were trimmed by 3 bases and 4 bases, with 13 bases remaining between them. The length of the CDR3 is 14 residues. The CDR3 loop is CASSLVGSSYEQYF. CDR3 coding DNA: TGTGCCAGCAGTTTGGTTGGCAGCTCTTACGAGCAGTACTTC.

This clonotype occurred many times. The V gene is TRBV10-3, the J gene TRBJ2-1; 7 bases align to TRBD1. The length of the CDR3 is 14 residues. Losses at the gene ends were 2 bases for V and 8 bases for J; bases not matched to a gene: 6. Germline V lookup: CDR1 ENHRY, CDR2 SYGVKD. In DNA, the CDR3 is TGTGCCATCAGTGAGGACGGGACAGCCTATGAGCAGTTCTTC. As protein: CAISEDGTAYEQFF.

This clonotype was seen repeatedly, ten times or more. The rearrangement uses TRBV3-1 and TRBJ2-1; the match to TRBD2 covers 8 bases. CDR1 and CDR2 from the germline V gene are LGHDT and YNNKEL (reference sequence). V trimming: 1 base; J trimming: 10 bases; junction bases outside the gene matches: 9. The CDR3 contains 15 residues. The CDR3 region has the DNA TGTGCCAGCAGCCAAGCCGGACTAGCCGGCAGGGAGCAGTTCTTC. Translating gives CASSQAGLAGREQFF.

There are many counts of this clonotype. The CDR3 protein is CASSLGGAGEQFF. In DNA form, the CDR3 reads TGTGCCAGCAGCTTAGGAGGGGCCGGTGAGCAGTTCTTC. This chain connects TRBV11-2 to TRBJ2-1; tentatively, D is TRBD1 or TRBD2 (5 bases each). Trimming pared 1 base from V and 9 bases from J, leaving 10 bases between. The V gene's germline CDR1 is SGHAT and CDR2 FQNNGV. The CDR3 covers 13 residues. Complete variable domain (other parts from reference TRBV11-2 and TRBJ2-1): EAGVAQSPRYKIIEKRQSVAFWCNPISGHATLYWYQQILGQGPKLLIQFQNNGVVDDSQLPKDRFSAERLKGVDSTLKIQPAKLEDSAVYLCASSLGGAGEQFFGPGTRLTVL.

This clonotype was picked up a small number of times. The J gene is TRBJ2-1, the V gene TRBV3-1; 10 nucleotides match TRBD2. V lost 1 base and J lost 4; bases outside the gene matches: 13. Germline V lookup: CDR1 LGHDT, CDR2 YNNKEL (reference sequence). The CDR3 is 19 amino acids. The CDR3 DNA reads TGTGCCAGCAGCCAAGTTGCTAGCGGGGGTCCTAACTCGTACAATGAGCAGTTCTTC. Residues: CASSQVASGGPNSYNEQFF.

Many counts were recorded for this clonotype. This chain links TRBV4-1 with TRBJ2-3, with 11 bases lining up with TRBD2. Germline assignment: CDR1 MGHRA and CDR2 YSYEKL. V lost 6 bases to trimming and J lost 0 bases; unmatched junction nucleotides: 8. The CDR3 totals 17 residues. This CDR3 reads CASSPGLAASSTDTQYF. CDR3 in DNA: TGCGCCAGCAGTCCGGGACTAGCGGCTTCTAGCACAGATACGCAGTATTTT.

The gene calls are TRBV7-9 and TRBJ1-2, with 8 bases that match TRBD1. The CDR3 runs to 13 residues. Germline CDR1 is SEHNR and CDR2 is FQNEAQ (reference sequence). V lost 5 bases and J lost 7; bases outside the gene matches: 6. For the CDR3, the DNA is TGTGCCAGCAGCAGACCAGGGGGCAGTGGCTACACCTTC. Its protein product is CASSRPGGSGYTF.